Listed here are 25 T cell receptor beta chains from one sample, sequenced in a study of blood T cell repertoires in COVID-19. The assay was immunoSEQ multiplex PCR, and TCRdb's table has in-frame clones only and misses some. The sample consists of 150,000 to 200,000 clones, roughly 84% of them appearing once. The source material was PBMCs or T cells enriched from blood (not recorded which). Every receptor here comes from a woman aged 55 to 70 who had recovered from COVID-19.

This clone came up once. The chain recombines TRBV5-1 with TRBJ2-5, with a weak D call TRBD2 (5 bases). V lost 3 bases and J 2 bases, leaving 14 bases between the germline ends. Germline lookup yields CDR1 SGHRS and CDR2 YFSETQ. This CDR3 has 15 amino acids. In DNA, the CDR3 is TGCGCCAGCAGCTCGACCGGCGGGCCGCAAGAGACCCAGTACTTC. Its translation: CASSSTGGPQETQYF.

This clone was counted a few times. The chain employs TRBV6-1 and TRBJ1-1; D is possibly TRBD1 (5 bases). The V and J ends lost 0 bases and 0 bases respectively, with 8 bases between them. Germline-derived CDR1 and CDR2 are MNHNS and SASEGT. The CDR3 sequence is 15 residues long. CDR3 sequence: CASSEARQLNTEAFF. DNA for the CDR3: TGTGCCAGCAGTGAAGCGCGACAGTTGAACACTGAAGCTTTCTTT.

CDR3 coding DNA: TGTGCCAGCACTGAGCGGGCTGAGCAGTTCTTC. It codes for CASTERAEQFF. The chain couples TRBV2 to TRBJ2-1, with D tentatively TRBD2 (6 bases). V lost 7 bases, J lost 9 bases, and 10 bases lay in between. CDR3 size: 11 residues. CDR1 is SNHLY and CDR2 is FYNNEI in the germline V gene.

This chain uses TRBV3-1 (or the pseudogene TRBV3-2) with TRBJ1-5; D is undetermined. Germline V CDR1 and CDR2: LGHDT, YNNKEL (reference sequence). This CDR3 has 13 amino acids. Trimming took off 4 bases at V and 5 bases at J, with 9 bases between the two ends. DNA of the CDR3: TGTGCCAGCAGCCCCTTCGCGGATCAGCCCCAGCATTTT. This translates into CASSPFADQPQHF.

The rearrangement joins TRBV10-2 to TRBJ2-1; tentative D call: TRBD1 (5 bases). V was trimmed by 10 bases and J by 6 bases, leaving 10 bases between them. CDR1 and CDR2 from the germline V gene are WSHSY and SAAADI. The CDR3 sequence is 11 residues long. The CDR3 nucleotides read TGCGCCACCTCCAGGGTCAATGAGCAGTTCTTC. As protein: CATSRVNEQFF.

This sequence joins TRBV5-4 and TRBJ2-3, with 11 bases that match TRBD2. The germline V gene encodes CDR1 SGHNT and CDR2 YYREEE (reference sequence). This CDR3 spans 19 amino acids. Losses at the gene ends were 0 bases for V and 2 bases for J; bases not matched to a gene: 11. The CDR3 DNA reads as TGTGCCAGCAGCTTGGGGGGCTCTGGGACTAGCGGTTCCACAGATACGCAGTATTTT. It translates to CASSLGGSGTSGSTDTQYF. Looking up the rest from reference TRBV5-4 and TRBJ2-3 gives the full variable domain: ETGVTQSPTHLIKTRGQQVTLRCSSQSGHNTVSWYQQALGQGPQFIFQYYREEENGRGNFPPRFSGLQFPNYSSELNVNALELDDSALYLCASSLGGSGTSGSTDTQYFGPGTRLTVL.

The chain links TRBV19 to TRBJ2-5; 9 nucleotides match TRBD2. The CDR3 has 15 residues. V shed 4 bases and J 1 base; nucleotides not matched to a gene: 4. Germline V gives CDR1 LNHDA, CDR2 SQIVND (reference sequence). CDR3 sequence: CASSSGGAAQETQYF. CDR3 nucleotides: TGTGCCAGTAGTAGCGGGGGGGCTGCCCAAGAGACCCAGTACTTC.

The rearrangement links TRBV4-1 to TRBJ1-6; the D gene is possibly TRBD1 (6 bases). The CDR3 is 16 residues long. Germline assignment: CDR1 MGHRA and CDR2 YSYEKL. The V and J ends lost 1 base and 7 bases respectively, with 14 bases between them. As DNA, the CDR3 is TGCGCCAGCAGCCAAGTAGGGGGTTTCTCAAATTCACCCCTCCACTTT. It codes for CASSQVGGFSNSPLHF.

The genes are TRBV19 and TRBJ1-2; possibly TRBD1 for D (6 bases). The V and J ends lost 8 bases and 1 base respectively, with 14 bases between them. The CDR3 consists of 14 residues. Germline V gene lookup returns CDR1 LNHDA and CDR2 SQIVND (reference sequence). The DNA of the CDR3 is TGTGCCAGTGCCCTCGACAGGCTTAACTATGGCTACACCTTC. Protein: CASALDRLNYGYTF.

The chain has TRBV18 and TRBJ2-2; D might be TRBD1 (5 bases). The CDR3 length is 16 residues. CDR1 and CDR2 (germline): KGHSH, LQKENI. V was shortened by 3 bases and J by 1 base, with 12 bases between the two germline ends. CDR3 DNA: TGTGCCAGCTCACCGGCGGACATCGGGAACACCGGGGAGCTGTTTTTT. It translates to CASSPADIGNTGELFF.

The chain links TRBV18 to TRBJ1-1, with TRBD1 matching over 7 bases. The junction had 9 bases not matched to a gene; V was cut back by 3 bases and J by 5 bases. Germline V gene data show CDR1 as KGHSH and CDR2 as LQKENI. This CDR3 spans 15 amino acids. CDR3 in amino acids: CASSPVLTGVTEAFF. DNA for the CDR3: TGTGCCAGCTCACCGGTTCTCACAGGGGTTACTGAAGCTTTCTTT.

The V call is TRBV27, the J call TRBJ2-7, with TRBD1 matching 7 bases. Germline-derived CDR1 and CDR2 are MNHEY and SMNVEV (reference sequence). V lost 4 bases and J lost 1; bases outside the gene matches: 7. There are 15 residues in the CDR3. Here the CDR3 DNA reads TGTGCCAGCAGTTCCTTGACAGGGTATTCCTACGAGCAGTACTTC. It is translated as CASSSLTGYSYEQYF.

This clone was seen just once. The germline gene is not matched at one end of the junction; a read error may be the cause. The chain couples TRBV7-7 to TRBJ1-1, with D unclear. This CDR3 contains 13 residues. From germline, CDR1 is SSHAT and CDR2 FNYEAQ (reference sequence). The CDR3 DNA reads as TGTGCTAGCAGCCCAACAATGAACACTGAAGCTTTCTTT. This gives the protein CASSPTMNTEAFF.

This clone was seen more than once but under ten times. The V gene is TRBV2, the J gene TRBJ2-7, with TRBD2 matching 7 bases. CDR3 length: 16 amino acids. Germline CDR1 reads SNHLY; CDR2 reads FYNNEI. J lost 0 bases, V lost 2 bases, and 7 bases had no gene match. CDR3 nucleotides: TGTGCCAGCAGTGAACGTGCTAGCGGCTTCTCCTACGAGCAGTACTTC. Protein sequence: CASSERASGFSYEQYF.

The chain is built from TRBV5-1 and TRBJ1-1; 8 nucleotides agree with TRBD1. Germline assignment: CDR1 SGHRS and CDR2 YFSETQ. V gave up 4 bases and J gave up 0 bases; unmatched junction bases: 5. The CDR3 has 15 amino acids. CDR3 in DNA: TGCGCCAGCAGCACCGACAGGGGCCTGAACACTGAAGCTTTCTTT. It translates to CASSTDRGLNTEAFF.

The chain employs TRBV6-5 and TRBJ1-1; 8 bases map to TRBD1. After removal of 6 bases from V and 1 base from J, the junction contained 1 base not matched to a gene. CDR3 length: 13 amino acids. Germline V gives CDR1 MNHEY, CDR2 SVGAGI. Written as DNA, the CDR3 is TGTGCCAGCAGCGACAGGGGGAACACTGAAGCTTTCTTT. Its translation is CASSDRGNTEAFF.

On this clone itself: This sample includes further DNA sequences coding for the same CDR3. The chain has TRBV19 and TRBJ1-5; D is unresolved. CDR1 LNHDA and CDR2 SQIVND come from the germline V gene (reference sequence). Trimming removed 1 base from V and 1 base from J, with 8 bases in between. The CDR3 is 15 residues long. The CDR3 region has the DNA TGTGCCAGTAGTATAGGAGGGAGCAGCAATCAGCCCCAGCATTTT. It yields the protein CASSIGGSSNQPQHF.

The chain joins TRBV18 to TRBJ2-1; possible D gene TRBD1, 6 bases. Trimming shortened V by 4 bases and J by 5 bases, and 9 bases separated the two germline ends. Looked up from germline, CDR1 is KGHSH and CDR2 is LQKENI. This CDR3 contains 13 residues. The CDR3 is CASSLHRDNEQFF. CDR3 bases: TGTGCCAGCTCACTCCACAGGGACAATGAGCAGTTCTTC.

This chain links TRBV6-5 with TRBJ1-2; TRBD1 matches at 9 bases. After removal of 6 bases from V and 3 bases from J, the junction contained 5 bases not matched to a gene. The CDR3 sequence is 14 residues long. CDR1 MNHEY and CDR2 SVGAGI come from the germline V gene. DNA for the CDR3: TGTGCCAGCAGGGGACAGGGTTCTTACTATGGCTACACCTTC. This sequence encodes CASRGQGSYYGYTF.

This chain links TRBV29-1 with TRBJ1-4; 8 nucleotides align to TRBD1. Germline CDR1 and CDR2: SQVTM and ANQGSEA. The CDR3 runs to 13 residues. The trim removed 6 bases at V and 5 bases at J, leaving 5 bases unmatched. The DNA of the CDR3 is TGCAGCGTCCTGAGACAGGGGAATGAAAAACTGTTTTTT. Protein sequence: CSVLRQGNEKLFF. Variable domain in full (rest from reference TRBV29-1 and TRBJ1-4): SAVISQKPSRDICQRGTSLTIQCQVDSQVTMMFWYRQQPGQSLTLIATANQGSEATYESGFVIDKFPISRPNLTFSTLTVSNMSPEDSSIYLCSVLRQGNEKLFFGSGTQLSVL.

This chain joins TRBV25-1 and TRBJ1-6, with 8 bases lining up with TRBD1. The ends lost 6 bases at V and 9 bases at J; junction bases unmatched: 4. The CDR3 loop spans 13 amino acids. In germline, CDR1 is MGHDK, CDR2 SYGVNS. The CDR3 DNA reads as TGTGCCAGCAGCAGGACAGGGAGTTCACCCCTCCACTTT. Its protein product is CASSRTGSSPLHF.

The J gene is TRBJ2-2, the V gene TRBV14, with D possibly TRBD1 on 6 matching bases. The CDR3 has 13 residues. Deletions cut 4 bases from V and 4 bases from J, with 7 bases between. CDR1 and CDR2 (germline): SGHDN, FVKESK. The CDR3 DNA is TGTGCCAGCAGCCTACAGGGCACCGGGGAGCTGTTTTTT. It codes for CASSLQGTGELFF.

CDR3 bases: TGTGCCAGTAGTGGACACCAGCAAGAGACCCAGTACTTC. Translated: CASSGHQQETQYF. This sequence joins TRBV19 and TRBJ2-5; tentatively, D is TRBD1 (5 bases). The V end lost 5 bases, the J end lost 2 bases, and 9 bases lay between the germline ends. Germline V gene data show CDR1 as LNHDA and CDR2 as SQIVND (reference sequence). The CDR3 is 13 residues long. Full variable domain (remainder filled in from reference TRBV19 and TRBJ2-5): DGGITQSPKYLFRKEGQNVTLSCEQNLNHDAMYWYRQDPGQGLRLIYYSQIVNDFQKGDIAEGYSVSREKKESFPLTVTSAQKNPTAFYLCASSGHQQETQYFGPGTRLLVL.

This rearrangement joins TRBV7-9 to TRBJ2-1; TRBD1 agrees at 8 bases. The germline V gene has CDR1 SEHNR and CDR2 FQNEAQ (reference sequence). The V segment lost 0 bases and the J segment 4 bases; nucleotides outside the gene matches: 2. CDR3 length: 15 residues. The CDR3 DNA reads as TGTGCCAGCAGCTTAGCGGGACAGGTTTACAATGAGCAGTTCTTC. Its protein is CASSLAGQVYNEQFF. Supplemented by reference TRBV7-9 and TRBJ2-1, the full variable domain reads DTGVSQNPRHKITKRGQNVTFRCDPISEHNRLYWYRQTLGQGPEFLTYFQNEAQLEKSRLLSDRFSAERPKGSFSTLEIQRTEQGDSAMYLCASSLAGQVYNEQFFGPGTRLTVL.

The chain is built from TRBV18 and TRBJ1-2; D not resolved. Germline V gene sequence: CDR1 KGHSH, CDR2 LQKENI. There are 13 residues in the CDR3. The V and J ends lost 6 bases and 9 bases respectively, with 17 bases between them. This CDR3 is CASSVDGSGSYTF. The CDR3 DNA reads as TGTGCCAGCTCCGTCGACGGGTCTGGAAGCTACACCTTC.